The present entry profiles one TCR beta chain with its context. As yet, its antigen is unknown. The data were taken from a study of CD8 T cells in Susac syndrome. General study findings and limits: As the study acknowledged, the number of individuals who were part of its TCR sequencing and HLA analysis was relatively small.

Trimming cost V 4 bases and J 0 bases, with 9 bases left between them. The CDR3 is made up of 14 amino acids. Germline CDR1 reads SGHTA; CDR2 reads FQGNSA. An amount of RNA that ranged from roughly 0.5 to 1 ug was reverse transcribed with random hexamers. TCRdb analysed the immunoSEQ multiplex PCR reads with MiXCR anew, one entry per CDR3 protein. This table holds under 250,000 distinct CDR3 sequences, about 94% found once. The clonotype originates from a human donor with multiple sclerosis. V is TRBV7-2 and J is TRBJ1-2, with D hard to call. The sample comprised CD4+ T cells from PBMCs. The CDR3 nucleotides read TGTGCCAGCAGCTCCCGGAGGTCTAACTATGGCTACACCTTC. Its protein is CASSSRRSNYGYTF.